The rows below give T cell receptor beta chains drawn from one sample of a study of T cells in Graves' hyperthyroidism and ophthalmopathy. MiXCR, applied by TCRdb to the multiplex PCR reads, yields one record per CDR3 protein. The sample yields over 700,000 distinct CDR3 sequences, about a third seen once. Sequencing was performed on blood. Source of these receptors: a woman in her thirties or forties with Graves' hyperthyroidism. The CDR3 runs from the conserved cysteine through the conserved F or W. The D gene is left open where the match is weak. Only part of the rows carry a size: once, few, many, or a class if the clone is expanded.

CDR3 protein	CDR3 DNA	D gene	J gene	V gene	clone size
CASSYRGLSEDEQYF	TGTGCCAGCAGTTACCGGGGTCTTTCGGAAGACGAGCAGTACTTC	NA	TRBJ2-7	TRBV6-5	NA
CASSYSRSPGANVLTF	TGTGCCAGCAGTTACTCCCGGTCCCCTGGGGCCAACGTCCTGACTTTC	NA	TRBJ2-6	TRBV6-2/TRBV6-3	few
CASSYWTGGNTIYF	TGTGCCAGCAGTTACTGGACGGGGGGAAACACCATATATTTT	NA	TRBJ1-3	TRBV6-6	many
CTSSLGQLNTEAFF	TGTACCAGCAGCTTAGGTCAGTTGAACACTGAAGCTTTCTTT	NA	TRBJ1-1	TRBV7-9	NA
CSATRMGTGGGWETQYF	TGCAGTGCCACGAGAATGGGGACAGGTGGGGGGTGGGAGACCCAGTACTTC	TRBD1	TRBJ2-5	TRBV20-1	NA
CAISESFHEKLFF	TGTGCCATCAGTGAGAGTTTTCACGAAAAACTGTTTTTT	NA	TRBJ1-4	TRBV10-3	many
CASSGGLAGNTIYF	TGTGCCAGCAGTGGGGGCCTCGCTGGAAACACCATATATTTT	NA	TRBJ1-3	TRBV9	few
CASSSGRILQETQYF	TGTGCCAGTAGTAGCGGGAGGATCCTACAAGAGACCCAGTACTTC	TRBD2	TRBJ2-5	TRBV19	many
CASSRTLLDGYTF	TGTGCCAGCAGCCGAACTCTGTTGGACGGCTACACCTTC	NA	TRBJ1-2	TRBV2	many
CASSLERGMNTEAFF	TGTGCCAGCAGCTTAGAGCGGGGCATGAACACTGAAGCTTTCTTT	NA	TRBJ1-1	TRBV11-2	NA
CASSENVDRVMGNQPQHF	TGTGCCAGCAGTGAAAACGTCGACAGGGTGATGGGGAATCAGCCCCAGCATTTT	TRBD1	TRBJ1-5	TRBV6-1	few
CASSLGQYQDQPQHF	TGTGCCAGCAGCTTAGGACAGTATCAAGATCAGCCCCAGCATTTT	NA	TRBJ1-5	TRBV5-8	few
CASSPSGQIMNTEAFF	TGTGCCAGCAGCCCCTCGGGACAGATCATGAACACTGAAGCTTTCTTT	TRBD1	TRBJ1-1	TRBV9	few
CASSLASTSGAHQETQYF	TGTGCCAGCAGCTTAGCGTCGACTAGCGGGGCCCACCAAGAGACCCAGTACTTC	TRBD2	TRBJ2-5	TRBV7-8	many
CASSSEGWGNEKLFF	TGTGCCAGCAGCTCCGAAGGATGGGGTAATGAAAAACTGTTTTTT	NA	TRBJ1-4	TRBV7-2	many
CASKRDRAETQHF	TGTGCCAGCAAACGTGACAGGGCAGAGACCCAGCATTTT	TRBD1	TRBJ1-5	TRBV2	NA
CAISDRDRGYNEAFF	TGTGCCATCAGTGATCGGGACAGGGGGTACAATGAAGCTTTCTTT	TRBD1	TRBJ1-1	TRBV10-3	NA
CAITGGQSNTGELFF	TGTGCCATCACAGGTGGACAGAGTAACACCGGGGAGCTGTTTTTT	NA	TRBJ2-2	TRBV10-3	many
CASSDSGRTYEQYF	TGTGCCAGCAGTGATAGCGGGAGGACCTACGAGCAGTACTTC	TRBD2	TRBJ2-7	TRBV2	NA
CVSSPDWGQETQYF	TGTGTCAGCAGCCCCGACTGGGGGCAAGAGACCCAGTACTTC	NA	TRBJ2-5	TRBV7-2	NA
CASSFFGRASTDTQYF	TGTGCCAGCAGCTTTTTTGGGAGAGCTAGCACAGATACGCAGTATTTT	NA	TRBJ2-3	TRBV7-9	NA
CASSPADRRSPLHF	TGTGCCAGCTCACCCGCGGACAGACGTTCACCCCTCCACTTT	NA	TRBJ1-6	TRBV7-9	NA
CASSTTGFSGEQYF	TGTGCCAGCAGTACCACAGGCTTCTCCGGCGAGCAGTACTTC	NA	TRBJ2-7	TRBV7-9	many
CASSQERDRGYGYTF	TGTGCCAGCAGCCAAGAACGGGACAGGGGATATGGCTACACCTTC	TRBD1	TRBJ1-2	TRBV7-9	NA
CASSRGLASNQPQHF	TGCGCCAGCAGCCGGGGACTCGCTAGCAATCAGCCCCAGCATTTT	NA	TRBJ1-5	TRBV4-3	many
CASSSLTSGGTDTQYF	TGTGCCAGCAGCTCCCTGACTAGCGGGGGCACAGATACGCAGTACTTC	TRBD2	TRBJ2-5	TRBV7-9	NA
CASTDRVGTQHF	TGTGCCAGCACCGACAGGGTAGGCACCCAGCATTTT	TRBD1	TRBJ1-5	TRBV12-3/TRBV12-4	many
CASSSGDLGGYTF	TGTGCCAGCAGCTCAGGGGATCTGGGAGGCTACACCTTC	NA	TRBJ1-2	TRBV5-6	NA
CASSLLPGGTNTEAFF	TGTGCCAGCAGCTTACTTCCAGGGGGCACGAACACTGAAGCTTTCTTT	TRBD1	TRBJ1-1	TRBV7-2	few
CASSLNSRPDEQYF	TGTGCCAGCAGTTTGAACAGCCGTCCCGACGAGCAGTACTTC	NA	TRBJ2-7	TRBV27	few
CASSVVSGQTKEETQYF	TGTGCCAGCAGCGTAGTTTCGGGACAGACCAAAGAAGAGACCCAGTACTTC	TRBD1	TRBJ2-5	TRBV9	NA
CASSLGSGLLYEQYF	TGTGCCAGCAGTTTAGGGTCAGGGTTGCTGTACGAGCAGTACTTC	NA	TRBJ2-7	TRBV28	NA
CATSERGEAFF	TGTGCCACCAGTGAAAGAGGGGAAGCTTTCTTT	NA	TRBJ1-1	TRBV24-1	few
CASSPSEGYGYTF	TGTGCCAGCAGCCCGTCCGAGGGCTATGGCTACACCTTC	NA	TRBJ1-2	TRBV7-9	NA
CSVGETTDTQYF	TGCAGCGTTGGAGAGACCACAGATACGCAGTATTTT	NA	TRBJ2-3	TRBV29-1	many
CASTRTAANKPQHF	TGTGCCAGTACCAGGACAGCAGCTAATAAACCCCAGCATTTT	NA	TRBJ1-5	TRBV19	many
CAISVQGSETQYF	TGTGCCATCAGTGTACAGGGGAGCGAGACCCAGTACTTC	TRBD1	TRBJ2-5	TRBV10-3	NA